This TCR beta chain emerged from a study of blood T cells in healthy people across ages. In germline, CDR1 is MGHRA, CDR2 YSYEKL. This CDR3 spans 14 amino acids. The trim removed 2 bases at V and 4 bases at J, leaving 5 bases unmatched. For the second PCR, which ran for 7 to 11 cycles, a sample-barcoded 5' primer and a J-beta primer mix were used. TCRdb re-derived calls from the 5' RACE reads in MiXCR, one entry per CDR3 protein. The data contain about 1.6 million distinct CDR3 sequences, 30% to 35% of them singletons. This clonotype has just a few counts. V usage is TRBV4-1 and J usage is TRBJ2-7; 7 bases fit TRBD2. The receptor comes from a woman in her twenties or thirties in good health. The sequenced sample consisted of blood. In DNA form, the CDR3 reads TGCGCCAGCAGCCAAACCGGGGGGTTGTACGAGCAGTACTTC. Translation gives CASSQTGGLYEQYF.